These 10 T cell receptor beta chains came from one sample sequenced in a study of T cell repertoires in cytomegalovirus infection. TCRdb processed the reads anew with MiXCR; each CDR3 protein has one entry. The sample holds approximately 630,000 distinct CDR3 sequences, approximately 25% seen once. Sequenced: CD8+ T cells from PBMCs. The receptors here all came from a human donor in good health (CMV status not recorded). Some clones in this sample may be carry-over from other donors' samples.

This clonotype appeared many times. The V call is TRBV6-2 or TRBV6-3, the J call TRBJ2-2; D possibly corresponds to TRBD2 (6 bases). Germline CDR1 and CDR2: MNHEY and SVGEGT. V lost 4 bases, J lost 3 bases, and 9 bases lay in between. The CDR3 is made up of 14 amino acids. The DNA for the CDR3 is TGTGCCAGCAGTTCCCGGGACTACACCGGGGAGCTGTTTTTT. Its translation: CASSSRDYTGELFF.

This clonotype was counted ten times or more. V is TRBV7-9 and J is TRBJ2-1; tentatively, D is TRBD1 or TRBD2 (5 bases each). Germline lookup yields CDR1 SEHNR and CDR2 FQNEAQ (reference sequence). V was cut by 5 bases and J by 8 bases, with 22 bases left in between. The CDR3 spans 16 residues. The CDR3 spells CASSGFGAARGDEQFF. The CDR3 DNA follows: TGTGCCAGCAGCGGGTTTGGGGCGGCCAGAGGGGATGAGCAGTTCTTC.

CDR3 sequence reads: CATEPGGSREQFF. DNA for the CDR3: TGTGCCACAGAACCGGGGGGTTCGCGGGAGCAGTTCTTC. V usage is TRBV28 and J usage is TRBJ2-1, with TRBD2 matching over 7 bases. Trimming took 10 bases from V and 10 from J; bases not matched to a gene: 13. Germline V gives CDR1 MDHEN, CDR2 SYDVKM. The CDR3 spans 13 residues.

This clonotype turned up a few times. The V call is TRBV20-1, the J call TRBJ2-7; TRBD1 aligns across 9 bases. The germline V gene has CDR1 DFQATT and CDR2 SNEGSKA (reference sequence). Trimming removed 6 bases from V and 4 bases from J; junction bases left unmatched: 7. CDR3 length: 13 amino acids. The CDR3 DNA reads TGCAGTGCCCTGGACAGGGGACCTTACGAGCAGTACTTC. This gives the protein CSALDRGPYEQYF.

This sequence joins TRBV5-6 and TRBJ1-6, with D tentatively TRBD1 (6 bases). Germline loops: CDR1 SGHDT, CDR2 YYEEEE. Trimming shortened V by 5 bases and J by 7 bases, and 13 bases separated the two germline ends. CDR3 size: 14 residues. The CDR3 DNA is TGTGCCAGCAGGGACAGCTTCGCGAATTCACCCCTCCACTTT. It translates to CASRDSFANSPLHF.

The chain links TRBV20-1 to TRBJ2-1, with D hard to call. V was cut by 4 bases and J by 0 bases, with 22 bases left in between. The germline V gene encodes CDR1 DFQATT and CDR2 SNEGSKA (reference sequence). This CDR3 is 18 amino acids long. This CDR3 is CSAKTPKGPQSSYNEQFF. The CDR3 region has the DNA TGCAGTGCTAAGACCCCCAAGGGCCCCCAGAGCTCCTACAATGAGCAGTTCTTC.

The chain is built from TRBV4-3 and TRBJ1-5; D call uncertain. CDR1 is LGHNA and CDR2 is YSLEER in the germline V gene. The CDR3 length is 15 residues. Trimming cost V 1 base and J 4 bases, with 11 bases left between them. CDR3 nucleotides: TGCGCCAGCAGCCAAGGACGCTTGGGAAATCAGCCCCAGCATTTT. Its protein is CASSQGRLGNQPQHF.

This CDR3 is CASSATKGFNQPQHF. The CDR3 DNA reads as TGTGCCAGCAGCGCTACAAAGGGTTTCAATCAGCCCCAGCATTTT. This chain uses TRBV5-5 with TRBJ1-5; D gene unclear. Germline CDR1 SGHKS, CDR2 YYEKEE (reference sequence). The V end was cut by 4 bases, the J end by 3 bases, with 14 bases between. The CDR3 contains 15 residues.

This clonotype was detected only a few times. The chain joins TRBV12-3 or TRBV12-4 to TRBJ1-4, with D tentatively TRBD1 (6 bases). CDR3 size: 18 residues. Trimming took off 6 bases at V and 4 bases at J, with 24 bases between the two ends. CDR3 sequence reads: CASRSTGSGPRVNEKLFF. For the CDR3, the DNA is TGTGCCAGCAGGTCGACAGGATCCGGGCCTCGCGTTAATGAAAAACTGTTTTTT.

This clonotype was seen at least ten times. V is TRBV25-1 and J is TRBJ1-6; D is perhaps TRBD1 (6 bases). The V and J ends lost 6 bases and 10 bases respectively, with 10 bases between them. The CDR3 sequence is 12 residues long. CDR1 is MGHDK, CDR2 SYGVNS, per germline. DNA of the CDR3: TGTGCCAGCAGAACAGGGTACTCACCCCTCCACTTT. Translated, it gives CASRTGYSPLHF.